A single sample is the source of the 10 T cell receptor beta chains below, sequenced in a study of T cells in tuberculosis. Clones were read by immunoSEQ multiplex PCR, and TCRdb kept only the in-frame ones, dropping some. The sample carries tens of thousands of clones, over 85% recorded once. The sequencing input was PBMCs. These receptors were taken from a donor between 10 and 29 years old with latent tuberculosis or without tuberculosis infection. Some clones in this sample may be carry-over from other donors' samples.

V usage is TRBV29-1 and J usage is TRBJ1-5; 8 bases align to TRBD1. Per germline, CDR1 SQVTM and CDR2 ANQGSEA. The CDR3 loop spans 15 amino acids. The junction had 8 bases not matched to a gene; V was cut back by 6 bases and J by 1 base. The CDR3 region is CSVELDRGSNQPQHF. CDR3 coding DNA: TGCAGCGTGGAGCTTGACAGGGGAAGCAATCAGCCCCAGCATTTT.

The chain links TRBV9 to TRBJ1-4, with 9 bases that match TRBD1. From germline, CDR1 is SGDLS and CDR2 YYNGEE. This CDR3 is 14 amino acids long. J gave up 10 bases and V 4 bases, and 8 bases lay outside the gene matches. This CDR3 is CASSPTGGTVKLFF. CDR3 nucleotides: TGTGCCAGCAGCCCGACAGGGGGTACGGTAAAACTGTTTTTT.

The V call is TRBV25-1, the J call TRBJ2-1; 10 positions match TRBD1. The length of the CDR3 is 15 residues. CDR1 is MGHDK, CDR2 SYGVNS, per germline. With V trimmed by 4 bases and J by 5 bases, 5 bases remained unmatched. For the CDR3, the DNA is TGTGCCAGCAGTGGTCGGGACAGGGGCCACAATGAGCAGTTCTTC. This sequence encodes CASSGRDRGHNEQFF.

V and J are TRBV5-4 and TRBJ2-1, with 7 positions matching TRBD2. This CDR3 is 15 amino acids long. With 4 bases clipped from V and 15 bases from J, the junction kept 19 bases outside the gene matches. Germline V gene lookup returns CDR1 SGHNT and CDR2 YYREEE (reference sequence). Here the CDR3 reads CASSMGLTLDFGVFF. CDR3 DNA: TGTGCCAGCAGCATGGGACTAACCCTCGACTTTGGGGTGTTCTTC.

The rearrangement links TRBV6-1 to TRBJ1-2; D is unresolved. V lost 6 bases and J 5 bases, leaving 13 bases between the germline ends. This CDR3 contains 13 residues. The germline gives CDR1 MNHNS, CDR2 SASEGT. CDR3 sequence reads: CASSPGLRYGYTF. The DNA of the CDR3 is TGTGCCAGCAGCCCCGGTCTCCGATATGGCTACACCTTC.

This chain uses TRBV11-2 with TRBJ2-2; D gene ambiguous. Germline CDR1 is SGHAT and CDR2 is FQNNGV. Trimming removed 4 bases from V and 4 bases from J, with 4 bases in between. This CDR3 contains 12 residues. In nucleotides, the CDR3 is TGTGCCAGCAGCTCTTCCACCGGGGAGCTGTTTTTT. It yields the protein CASSSSTGELFF.

The CDR3, as DNA: TGTGCCAGCAGCTTAAGGGGACTTGAAGCTTTCTTT. It yields the protein CASSLRGLEAFF. The J gene is TRBJ1-1, the V gene TRBV7-8; perhaps TRBD1 as D (5 bases). Trimming pared 2 bases from V and 7 bases from J, leaving 8 bases between. Looked up from germline, CDR1 is SGHVS and CDR2 is FQNEAQ. The CDR3 runs to 12 residues.

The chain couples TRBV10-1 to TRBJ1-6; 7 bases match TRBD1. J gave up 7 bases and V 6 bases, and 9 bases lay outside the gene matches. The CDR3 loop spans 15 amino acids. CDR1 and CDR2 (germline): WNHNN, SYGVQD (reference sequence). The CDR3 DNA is TGCGCCAGCAGAAACGGACAGGCCTTAAATTCACCCCTCCACTTT. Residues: CASRNGQALNSPLHF.

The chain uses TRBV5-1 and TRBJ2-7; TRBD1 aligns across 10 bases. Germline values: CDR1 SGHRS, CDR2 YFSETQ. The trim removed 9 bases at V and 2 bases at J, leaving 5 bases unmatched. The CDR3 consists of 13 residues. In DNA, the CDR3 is TGCGCCACCGGGACAGGGGACCCCTACGAGCAGTACTTC. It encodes CATGTGDPYEQYF.

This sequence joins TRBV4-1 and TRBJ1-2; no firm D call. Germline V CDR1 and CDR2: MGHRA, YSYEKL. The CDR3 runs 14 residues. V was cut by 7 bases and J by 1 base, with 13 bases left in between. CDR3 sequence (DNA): TGCGCCAGCACCCCCGCCGATAGTAACTATGGCTACACCTTC. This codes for CASTPADSNYGYTF.